The 15 T cell receptor beta chains in this list originate from one sample, sequenced in a study of blood T cell repertoires in COVID-19. Some clones are missing from TCRdb's copy, which holds only in-frame ones; the method was immunoSEQ multiplex PCR. The sample records tens of thousands of clones, about four fifths being singletons. Sequenced material: peripheral blood. The receptors stem from a man aged 45-60 years with active or convalescent COVID-19.

The chain carries TRBV24-1 and TRBJ2-2, with 13 bases identical to TRBD2. J lost 3 bases, V lost 4 bases, and 7 bases had no gene match. Germline loops: CDR1 KGHDR, CDR2 SFDVKD. This CDR3 spans 18 amino acids. DNA for the CDR3: TGTGCCACCAGTGACTCGACTAGCGGGGGGCTCTACACCGGGGAGCTGTTTTTT. This codes for CATSDSTSGGLYTGELFF.

The chain employs TRBV7-9 and TRBJ1-1, with D perhaps matching TRBD1 (5 bases). The CDR3 length is 16 residues. Trimming stripped 1 base from V and 0 bases from J, with 12 bases between. Per germline, CDR1 SEHNR and CDR2 FQNEAQ (reference sequence). The DNA for the CDR3 is TGTGCCAGCAGCTTAGGAAGGGGAGGCATGAACACTGAAGCTTTCTTT. This codes for CASSLGRGGMNTEAFF.

CDR3 sequence reads: CASSFPRGSSGNTIYF. The DNA of the CDR3 is TGTGCCAGCAGCTTCCCTCGGGGAAGCTCTGGAAACACCATATATTTT. The chain couples TRBV11-2 to TRBJ1-3; no firm D call. CDR3 size: 16 residues. From germline, CDR1 is SGHAT and CDR2 FQNNGV. V lost 3 bases and J 0 bases, leaving 12 bases between the germline ends.

The gene calls are TRBV7-2 and TRBJ1-2; D is perhaps TRBD1 (5 bases). Germline V gene data show CDR1 as SGHTA and CDR2 as FQGNSA. The CDR3 consists of 14 residues. V dropped 5 bases and J dropped 4 bases, with 14 bases sitting between them. The CDR3 sequence is CASSPSTALYGYTF. The DNA of the CDR3 is TGTGCCAGCAGCCCGTCGACAGCCCTCTATGGCTACACCTTC.

Points on this clone: One junction end disagrees with the germline gene, perhaps due to a read error. The chain has TRBV10-2 and TRBJ2-3, with 7 bases identical to TRBD2. Germline CDR1 is WSHSY and CDR2 is SAAADI. This CDR3 comprises 12 residues. CDR3 residues: CASRTSKDTQYF. CDR3 DNA sequence: TGCGCCAGCAGGACTAGCAAAGATACGCAGTATTTT.

This clone was counted only a few times. The V gene is TRBV28, the J gene TRBJ2-7; 9 bases match TRBD1. Germline V gives CDR1 MDHEN, CDR2 SYDVKM. V lost 6 bases to trimming and J lost 8 bases; unmatched junction nucleotides: 14. The CDR3 sequence is 15 residues long. The chain's CDR3 is CASSSRDRAPRQQYV. Here the CDR3 DNA reads TGTGCCAGCAGCAGCCGGGACAGGGCTCCCCGCCAGCAGTACGTC.

The DNA of the CDR3 is TGTGCCAGCAGCGCCGGGGAGGGACAGGGGGCTTTTGGGGCCAACGTCCTGACTTTC. It encodes CASSAGEGQGAFGANVLTF. The V gene is TRBV9, the J gene TRBJ2-6, with 12 bases aligning to TRBD1. The CDR3 totals 19 residues. V was clipped by 3 bases and J by 3 bases; unmatched bases: 10. Germline V gene sequence: CDR1 SGDLS, CDR2 YYNGEE.

This rearrangement joins TRBV11-2 to TRBJ1-1; tentatively, D is TRBD1 (5 bases). Deletions cut 1 base from V and 3 bases from J, with 18 bases between. The CDR3 extends over 17 amino acids. CDR1 SGHAT and CDR2 FQNNGV come from the germline V gene. The CDR3 region has the DNA TGTGCCAGCAGCTTAGCCCGACCGGGGGGTTCGCACACTGAAGCTTTCTTT. It encodes CASSLARPGGSHTEAFF. The variable domain in full, with the rest retrieved from reference TRBV11-2 and TRBJ1-1, is EAGVAQSPRYKIIEKRQSVAFWCNPISGHATLYWYQQILGQGPKLLIQFQNNGVVDDSQLPKDRFSAERLKGVDSTLKIQPAKLEDSAVYLCASSLARPGGSHTEAFFGQGTRLTVV.

This chain uses TRBV4-1 with TRBJ2-3, with 7 bases identical to TRBD1. There are 17 residues in the CDR3. V trimming: 1 base; J trimming: 0 bases; junction bases outside the gene matches: 7. Germline CDR1 reads MGHRA; CDR2 reads YSYEKL. CDR3 in DNA: TGCGCCAGCAGCCAAGCAAACAGGGGAGACAGCACAGATACGCAGTATTTT. This gives the protein CASSQANRGDSTDTQYF.

This chain joins TRBV28 and TRBJ1-5, with D tentatively TRBD1 (6 bases). CDR1 is MDHEN and CDR2 is SYDVKM in the germline V gene. Trimming left V 8 bases short and J 1 base short, with 15 bases between. This CDR3 is 15 amino acids long. CDR3 sequence reads: CASRPGHQSNQPQHF. In DNA form, the CDR3 reads TGTGCCAGCCGCCCGGGACATCAAAGCAATCAGCCCCAGCATTTT.

The V call is TRBV12-5, the J call TRBJ1-2; 7 bases are a match to TRBD1. Germline lookup yields CDR1 LGHNT and CDR2 FRNRAP. After removal of 0 bases from V and 3 bases from J, the junction contained 4 bases not matched to a gene. The CDR3 runs 15 residues. The CDR3 bases are TGTGCTAGTGGTTTGGTAGGAGGGGGCTACTATGGCTACACCTTC. This translates into CASGLVGGGYYGYTF.

The CDR3 spells CASSLFSGDTSYEQYF. CDR3 nucleotides: TGTGCCAGTAGTCTCTTCTCCGGGGACACCTCCTACGAGCAGTACTTC. V usage is TRBV19 and J usage is TRBJ2-7, with D perhaps matching TRBD1 (6 bases). From germline, CDR1 is LNHDA and CDR2 SQIVND (reference sequence). The CDR3 loop spans 16 amino acids. V was trimmed by 5 bases and J by 0 bases, leaving 17 bases between them.

The chain is built from TRBV11-2 and TRBJ2-1; 7 bases are shared with TRBD1. J gave up 10 bases and V 5 bases, and 8 bases lay outside the gene matches. This CDR3 spans 13 amino acids. Germline assignment: CDR1 SGHAT and CDR2 FQNNGV. CDR3 bases: TGTGCCAGCAGCACGGACAGGACGAAGGAGCAGTTCTTC. Its protein product is CASSTDRTKEQFF.

The chain joins TRBV15 to TRBJ2-1; TRBD1 matches at 8 bases. Per the germline V gene, CDR1 is LNHNV and CDR2 is YYDKDF (reference sequence). The CDR3 length is 16 residues. The J segment lost 0 bases and the V segment lost 6 bases, leaving 7 bases of the junction unmatched. CDR3 sequence reads: CATSKDRGSSYNEQFF. CDR3 coding DNA: TGTGCCACCAGTAAAGACAGGGGTAGCTCCTACAATGAGCAGTTCTTC.

This sequence joins TRBV15 and TRBJ1-2; 7 bases line up with TRBD1. The V gene's germline CDR1 is LNHNV and CDR2 YYDKDF (reference sequence). The CDR3 loop spans 15 amino acids. J lost 5 bases, V lost 0 bases, and 6 bases had no gene match. CDR3 amino acids: CATSREMGQSYGYTF. CDR3 DNA: TGTGCCACCAGCAGAGAAATGGGACAGTCTTATGGCTACACCTTC.